These 24 T cell receptor beta chains came from one sample sequenced in a study of blood T cell repertoires in COVID-19. The method was immunoSEQ multiplex PCR; TCRdb's version includes in-frame clones alone and lacks a portion of them. Among tens of thousands of clones listed, more than 65% were seen once. Sequencing was done on a sample of peripheral blood. The receptors come from a human donor in a cohort sampled during active COVID-19.

This clone appeared a single time. The chain has TRBV7-2 and TRBJ1-3; no reliable D call. V dropped 5 bases and J dropped 0 bases, with 8 bases sitting between them. The V gene's germline CDR1 is SGHTA and CDR2 FQGNSA. The CDR3 extends over 14 amino acids. CDR3 loop: CASSREISGNTIYF. The CDR3 DNA reads as TGTGCCAGCAGCAGAGAGATCTCTGGAAACACCATATATTTT.

J is TRBJ2-3 and V is TRBV6-2 or TRBV6-3; 10 bases fit TRBD2. CDR1 and CDR2 from the germline V gene are MNHEY and SVGEGT. V lost 6 bases, J lost 2 bases, and 8 bases stayed unmatched. The CDR3 sequence is 16 residues long. CDR3 nucleotide sequence: TGTGCCAGCAGCCGGACTAGCGGAAACATCACAGATACGCAGTATTTT. The encoded protein is CASSRTSGNITDTQYF.

The chain combines TRBV6-5 with TRBJ2-4, with D possibly TRBD1 on 6 matching bases. CDR3 length: 15 amino acids. Trimming pared 0 bases from V and 10 bases from J, leaving 16 bases between. Germline V gene lookup returns CDR1 MNHEY and CDR2 SVGAGI. CDR3 sequence (DNA): TGTGCCAGCAGTTACTCGAAGGGCAGGGGTCATATTCAGTACTTC. Its protein is CASSYSKGRGHIQYF.

In nucleotides, the CDR3 is TGTGCCAGCTCACCTCAGCCGGGTGGATCTTCACCCCTCCACTTT. It specifies CASSPQPGGSSPLHF. The chain has TRBV18 and TRBJ1-6; D remains ambiguous. Trimming pared 3 bases from V and 9 bases from J, leaving 15 bases between. CDR1 and CDR2 from the germline V gene are KGHSH and LQKENI. The CDR3 is 15 amino acids.

The rearrangement links TRBV15 to TRBJ2-2, with D perhaps TRBD1 (5 bases). V shed 10 bases and J shed 6 bases, with 18 bases lying between them. Germline V gene data show CDR1 as LNHNV and CDR2 as YYDKDF (reference sequence). This CDR3 has 14 residues. CDR3 nucleotide sequence: TGTGCCATCCAGCAGGCAGGGAAACCCGGGGAGCTGTTTTTT. It codes for CAIQQAGKPGELFF.

The chain joins TRBV3-1 (or the pseudogene TRBV3-2) to TRBJ2-7; 13 positions match TRBD2. The CDR3 is made up of 23 amino acids. Germline V gene data show CDR1 as LGHDT and CDR2 as YNNKEL (reference sequence). After removal of 5 bases from V and 2 bases from J, the junction contained 27 bases not matched to a gene. The CDR3 reads CASSSSSGTSGTFGQGSPYEQYF. DNA for the CDR3: TGTGCCAGCAGCAGTTCCTCCGGGACTAGCGGGACTTTCGGACAGGGGAGTCCCTACGAGCAGTACTTC.

V gene TRBV7-9 combines with J gene TRBJ2-3, with D maybe TRBD2 (5 bases). Trimming took 1 base from V and 0 from J, leaving 11 bases between them. The CDR3 consists of 16 residues. The germline V gene has CDR1 SEHNR and CDR2 FQNEAQ (reference sequence). CDR3 sequence (DNA): TGTGCCAGCAGCTTAGGAATCCGGACTAGCACAGATACGCAGTATTTT. Residues: CASSLGIRTSTDTQYF. The whole variable domain, remainder taken from reference TRBV7-9 and TRBJ2-3, is DTGVSQNPRHKITKRGQNVTFRCDPISEHNRLYWYRQTLGQGPEFLTYFQNEAQLEKSRLLSDRFSAERPKGSFSTLEIQRTEQGDSAMYLCASSLGIRTSTDTQYFGPGTRLTVL.

The chain joins TRBV3-1 (or the pseudogene TRBV3-2) to TRBJ2-1, with 12 nucleotides matching TRBD2. Germline trimming cut 4 bases from V and 5 bases from J; bases unmatched to any gene: 3. The germline CDR1 and CDR2 sequences are LGHDT and YNNKEL (reference sequence). The CDR3 spans 15 residues. The CDR3 DNA follows: TGTGCCAGCAGCCTGCTAGCGGGGGGGGACAATGAGCAGTTCTTC. Translating it yields CASSLLAGGDNEQFF.

The rearrangement links TRBV6-6 to TRBJ2-2; no clear D gene. V lost 2 bases to trimming and J lost 4 bases, with 5 bases between them. The CDR3 has 13 residues. Germline CDR1 is MNHNY and CDR2 is SVGAGI (reference sequence). CDR3 in amino acids: CASSYLGTGELFF. The CDR3 region has the DNA TGTGCCAGCAGTTACCTAGGCACCGGGGAGCTGTTTTTT.

This clone was observed a few times. The CDR3 region is CASSLHEGTEAFF. CDR3 in DNA: TGTGCCAGCAGTTTACACGAGGGCACTGAAGCTTTCTTT. The chain combines TRBV7-9 with TRBJ1-1, with no clear D. V was clipped by 6 bases and J by 4 bases, with 12 bases between them. Germline CDR1 and CDR2: SEHNR and FQNEAQ (reference sequence). This CDR3 region has 13 residues.

This clone was observed a single time. The rearrangement links TRBV14 to TRBJ2-3; weak D call: TRBD2 (5 bases). Looked up from germline, CDR1 is SGHDN and CDR2 is FVKESK. V dropped 5 bases and J dropped 3 bases, with 9 bases sitting between them. This CDR3 has 13 residues. The CDR3: CASSREITDTQYF. In nucleotides, the CDR3 is TGTGCCAGCAGCAGGGAGATAACAGATACGCAGTATTTT. The full variable domain, with the rest looked up from reference TRBV14 and TRBJ2-3, is EAGVTQFPSHSVIEKGQTVTLRCDPISGHDNLYWYRRVMGKEIKFLLHFVKESKQDESGMPNNRFLAERTGGTYSTLKVQPAELEDSGVYFCASSREITDTQYFGPGTRLTVL.

This rearrangement joins TRBV6-4 to TRBJ2-5; 8 nucleotides line up with TRBD2. Germline V lookup: CDR1 MRHNA, CDR2 SNTAGT. Trimming at V came to 2 bases and at J to 2 bases, leaving 13 bases not matched to a gene. The CDR3 length is 18 residues. The CDR3, as DNA: TGTGCCAGCAGTGACGTCTGGGAGCGGGGGTTGGCTCAAGAGACCCAGTACTTC. It encodes CASSDVWERGLAQETQYF.

V gene TRBV12-3 or TRBV12-4 combines with J gene TRBJ2-7; TRBD1 aligns across 8 bases. This CDR3 comprises 13 residues. The J segment lost 7 bases and the V segment lost 0 bases, leaving 2 bases of the junction unmatched. The chain's CDR3 is CASSLAGDREQYF. In DNA, the CDR3 is TGTGCCAGCAGTTTAGCGGGGGACAGGGAGCAGTACTTC.

The chain uses TRBV2 and TRBJ2-5; TRBD2 matches at 7 bases. Looked up from germline, CDR1 is SNHLY and CDR2 is FYNNEI. CDR3 length: 13 residues. Unmatched junction bases numbered 7, after V lost 7 bases and J lost 5 bases. The DNA of the CDR3 is TGTGCCAGCAACCGGGAGGAGGTCGAGACCCAGTACTTC. Translated: CASNREEVETQYF. The full variable domain, its missing parts supplied by reference TRBV2 and TRBJ2-5, is EPEVTQTPSHQVTQMGQEVILRCVPISNHLYFYWYRQILGQKVEFLVSFYNNEISEKSEIFDDQFSVERPDGSNFTLKIRSTKLEDSAMYFCASNREEVETQYFGPGTRLLVL.

This chain links TRBV11-2 with TRBJ2-5; D might be TRBD1 (6 bases). This CDR3 has 14 amino acids. Trimming left V 1 base short and J 2 bases short, with 8 bases between. The germline gives CDR1 SGHAT, CDR2 FQNNGV. In DNA form, the CDR3 reads TGTGCCAGCAGCTTAGTTCAGGGGCAAGAGACCCAGTACTTC. Translating gives CASSLVQGQETQYF.

J is TRBJ1-4 and V is TRBV4-1; D uncertain. Germline V gene lookup returns CDR1 MGHRA and CDR2 YSYEKL. CDR3 size: 13 residues. V lost 3 bases to trimming and J lost 8 bases, with 10 bases between them. The CDR3 here is CASSQGRKEKLFF. In DNA, the CDR3 is TGCGCCAGCAGCCAGGGGAGAAAAGAAAAACTGTTTTTT.

This chain connects TRBV20-1 to TRBJ2-5; 16 bases align to TRBD2. The CDR3 has 17 amino acids. The germline V gene encodes CDR1 DFQATT and CDR2 SNEGSKA (reference sequence). J lost 5 bases, V lost 3 bases, and 9 bases had no gene match. The CDR3 reads CSASVGLAGGPRETQYF. In nucleotides, the CDR3 is TGCAGTGCTAGTGTGGGACTAGCGGGAGGGCCCCGGGAGACCCAGTACTTC.

The V and J genes are TRBV7-9 and TRBJ2-7; D might be TRBD1 (5 bases). Germline lookup yields CDR1 SEHNR and CDR2 FQNEAQ (reference sequence). The V end was cut by 5 bases, the J end by 7 bases, with 12 bases between. This CDR3 has 12 residues. CDR3 in amino acids: CASSLTGHEQYF. In DNA form, the CDR3 reads TGTGCCAGCAGCCTAACTGGACATGAGCAGTACTTC.

V and J are TRBV10-3 and TRBJ1-6, with D maybe TRBD1 (6 bases). The CDR3 runs 14 residues. The germline V gene encodes CDR1 ENHRY and CDR2 SYGVKD. The germline V and J ends were trimmed by 5 bases and 7 bases, with 12 bases remaining between them. The CDR3 coding sequence is TGTGCCATCAGTAAGACAGGCTCGAATTCACCCCTCCACTTT. Its protein product is CAISKTGSNSPLHF.

V and J are TRBV3-1 (or the pseudogene TRBV3-2) and TRBJ2-5; 7 bases fit TRBD2. Trimming cost V 6 bases and J 2 bases; bases outside gene matches: 3. The CDR3 has 13 amino acids. Germline V gene data show CDR1 as LGHDT and CDR2 as YNNKEL (reference sequence). This CDR3 reads CASSWTSQETQYF. The CDR3 DNA sequence: TGTGCCAGCAGTTGGACTAGTCAAGAGACCCAGTACTTC.

This clone was seen a handful of times. This chain connects TRBV7-9 to TRBJ1-1, with D possibly TRBD1 on 6 matching bases. The CDR3 runs to 15 residues. The V end lost 6 bases, the J end lost 2 bases, and 16 bases lay between the germline ends. From germline, CDR1 is SEHNR and CDR2 FQNEAQ (reference sequence). CDR3 nucleotides: TGTGCCAGCAGTCTGGGGAGGGGGTTCAACACTGAAGCTTTCTTT. This gives the protein CASSLGRGFNTEAFF.

Only a few counts were recorded for this clone. The chain has TRBV18 and TRBJ1-1, with a tentative D call TRBD1 (5 bases). CDR1 is KGHSH and CDR2 is LQKENI in the germline V gene. The V end lost 6 bases, the J end lost 4 bases, and 12 bases lay between the germline ends. There are 13 residues in the CDR3. The CDR3 region has the DNA TGTGCCAGCTCGCAAGGGGAACGCACTGAAGCTTTCTTT. This encodes CASSQGERTEAFF.

The chain carries TRBV6-2 or TRBV6-3 and TRBJ1-4; 9 bases fit TRBD1. The junction had 8 bases not matched to a gene; V was cut back by 4 bases and J by 8 bases. The CDR3 covers 15 residues. Germline V lookup: CDR1 MNHEY, CDR2 SVGEGT. CDR3 in amino acids: CASSSAGTGNEKLFF. CDR3 coding DNA: TGTGCCAGCAGTTCCGCCGGGACAGGGAACGAAAAACTGTTTTTT.

This rearrangement joins TRBV5-1 to TRBJ1-2, with D possibly being TRBD1 (5 bases). Germline V lookup: CDR1 SGHRS, CDR2 YFSETQ. V lost 0 bases and J lost 7, with 7 bases in between. The CDR3 length is 12 residues. The CDR3 region has the DNA TGCGCCAGCAGCTTGGACAGGAGTGGCTACACCTTC. Protein: CASSLDRSGYTF.